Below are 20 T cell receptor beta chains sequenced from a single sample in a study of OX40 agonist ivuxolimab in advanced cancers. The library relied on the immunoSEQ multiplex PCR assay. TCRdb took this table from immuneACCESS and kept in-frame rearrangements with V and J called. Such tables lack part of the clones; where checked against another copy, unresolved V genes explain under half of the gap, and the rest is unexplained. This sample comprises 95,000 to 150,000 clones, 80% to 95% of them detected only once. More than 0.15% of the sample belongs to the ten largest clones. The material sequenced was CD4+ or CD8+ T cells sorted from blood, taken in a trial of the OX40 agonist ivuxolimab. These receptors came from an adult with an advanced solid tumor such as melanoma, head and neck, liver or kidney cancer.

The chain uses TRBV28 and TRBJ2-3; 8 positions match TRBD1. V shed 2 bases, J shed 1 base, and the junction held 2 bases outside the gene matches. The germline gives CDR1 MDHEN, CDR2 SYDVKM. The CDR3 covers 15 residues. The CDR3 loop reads CASSLPGQGTDTQYF. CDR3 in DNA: TGTGCCAGCAGTTTACCGGGACAGGGCACAGATACGCAGTATTTT.

CDR3 amino acids: CASNQPGLRSYNEQFF. The CDR3 DNA reads TGTGCCAGCAACCAACCCGGGCTCCGCTCCTACAATGAGCAGTTCTTC. V gene TRBV11-2 combines with J gene TRBJ2-1, with D unresolved. V dropped 7 bases and J dropped 0 bases, with 16 bases sitting between them. Germline V gene lookup returns CDR1 SGHAT and CDR2 FQNNGV. The CDR3 runs to 16 residues.

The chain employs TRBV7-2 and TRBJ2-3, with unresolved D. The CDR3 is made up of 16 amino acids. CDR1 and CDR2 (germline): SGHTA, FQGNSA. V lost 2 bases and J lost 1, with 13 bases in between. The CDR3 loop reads CASSLMVQLRTDTQYF. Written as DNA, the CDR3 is TGTGCCAGCAGCTTAATGGTGCAGTTACGCACAGATACGCAGTATTTT.

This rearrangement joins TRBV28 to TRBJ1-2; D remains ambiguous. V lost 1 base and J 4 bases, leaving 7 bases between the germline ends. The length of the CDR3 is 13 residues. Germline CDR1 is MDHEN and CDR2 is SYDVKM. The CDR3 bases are TGTGCCAGCAGTTTATTAGCCACCTATGGCTACACCTTC. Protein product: CASSLLATYGYTF.

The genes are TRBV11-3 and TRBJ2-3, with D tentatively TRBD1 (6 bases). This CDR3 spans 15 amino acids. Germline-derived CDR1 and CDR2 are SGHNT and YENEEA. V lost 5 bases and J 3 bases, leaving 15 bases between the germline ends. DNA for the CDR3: TGTGCCAGCAGCACAGGGATAAGGAGAACAGATACGCAGTATTTT. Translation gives CASSTGIRRTDTQYF.

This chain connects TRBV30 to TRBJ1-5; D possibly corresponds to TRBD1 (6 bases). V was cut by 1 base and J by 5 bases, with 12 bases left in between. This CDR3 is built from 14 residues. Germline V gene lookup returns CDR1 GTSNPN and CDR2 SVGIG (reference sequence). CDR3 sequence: CAWSDGQLHQPQHF. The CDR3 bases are TGTGCCTGGAGTGACGGACAGTTGCATCAGCCCCAGCATTTT. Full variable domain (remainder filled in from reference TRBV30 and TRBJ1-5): SQTIHQWPATLVQPVGSPLSLECTVEGTSNPNLYWYRQAAGRGLQLLFYSVGIGQISSEVPQNLSASRPQDRQFILSSKKLLLSDSGFYLCAWSDGQLHQPQHFGDGTRLSIL.

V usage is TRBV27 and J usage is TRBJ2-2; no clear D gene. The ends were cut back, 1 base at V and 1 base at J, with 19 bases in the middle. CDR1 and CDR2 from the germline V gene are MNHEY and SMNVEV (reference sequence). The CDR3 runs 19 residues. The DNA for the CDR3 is TGTGCCAGCAGTTTATTCACCATCACGCACGCGAGGAACACCGGGGAGCTGTTTTTT. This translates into CASSLFTITHARNTGELFF.

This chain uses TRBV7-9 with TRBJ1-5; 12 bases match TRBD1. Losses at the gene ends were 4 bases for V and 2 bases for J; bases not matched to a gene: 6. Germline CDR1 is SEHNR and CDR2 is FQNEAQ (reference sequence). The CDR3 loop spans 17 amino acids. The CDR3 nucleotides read TGTGCCAGCAGCTACGGGACAGGGGGCCAGGGCAATCAGCCCCAGCATTTT. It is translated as CASSYGTGGQGNQPQHF.

In DNA form, the CDR3 reads TGTGCCAGCAGCTCAGGGAGGGGGAACACTGAAGCTTTCTTT. It encodes CASSSGRGNTEAFF. The rearrangement uses TRBV7-6 and TRBJ1-1; TRBD1 is a possible D gene (5 bases). Trimming took off 4 bases at V and 1 base at J, with 10 bases between the two ends. There are 14 residues in the CDR3. In germline, CDR1 is SGHVS, CDR2 FNYEAQ.

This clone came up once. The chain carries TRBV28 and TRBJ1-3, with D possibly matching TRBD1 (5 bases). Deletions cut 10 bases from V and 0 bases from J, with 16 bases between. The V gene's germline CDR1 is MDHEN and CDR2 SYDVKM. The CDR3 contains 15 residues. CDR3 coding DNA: TGTGCCACCCTCCGGGGCGGTAACTCTGGAAACACCATATATTTT. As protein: CATLRGGNSGNTIYF.

CDR3 protein: CASSVVASGYNEQFF. CDR3 bases: TGTGCCAGCAGCGTAGTCGCTAGCGGATACAATGAGCAGTTCTTC. The chain joins TRBV9 to TRBJ2-1; 7 bases fit TRBD2. In germline, CDR1 is SGDLS, CDR2 YYNGEE. The junction had 4 bases not matched to a gene; V was cut back by 0 bases and J by 4 bases. This CDR3 has 15 residues.

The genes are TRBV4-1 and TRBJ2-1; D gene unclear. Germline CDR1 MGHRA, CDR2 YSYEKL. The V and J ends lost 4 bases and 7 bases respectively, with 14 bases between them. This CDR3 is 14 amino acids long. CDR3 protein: CASSPGSIQNEQFF. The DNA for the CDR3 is TGCGCCAGCAGCCCCGGGTCTATTCAAAATGAGCAGTTCTTC.

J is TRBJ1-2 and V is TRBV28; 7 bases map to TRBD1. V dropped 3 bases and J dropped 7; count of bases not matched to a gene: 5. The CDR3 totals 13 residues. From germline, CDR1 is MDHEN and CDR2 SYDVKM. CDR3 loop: CASSFRQGRGYTF. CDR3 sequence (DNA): TGTGCCAGCAGTTTTCGACAGGGTCGTGGCTACACCTTC.

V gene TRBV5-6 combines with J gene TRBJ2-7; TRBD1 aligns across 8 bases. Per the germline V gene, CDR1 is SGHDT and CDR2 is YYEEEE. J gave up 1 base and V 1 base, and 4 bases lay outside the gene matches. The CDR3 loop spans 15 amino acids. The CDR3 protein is CASSLLNRGSYEQYF. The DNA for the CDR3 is TGTGCCAGCAGCTTGCTTAACAGGGGGTCCTACGAGCAGTACTTC.

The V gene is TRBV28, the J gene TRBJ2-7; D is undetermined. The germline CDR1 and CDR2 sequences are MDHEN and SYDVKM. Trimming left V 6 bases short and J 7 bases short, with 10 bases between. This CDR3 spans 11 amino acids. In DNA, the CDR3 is TGTGCCAGCAGGACGCTCTTGGAGCAGTACTTC. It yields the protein CASRTLLEQYF.

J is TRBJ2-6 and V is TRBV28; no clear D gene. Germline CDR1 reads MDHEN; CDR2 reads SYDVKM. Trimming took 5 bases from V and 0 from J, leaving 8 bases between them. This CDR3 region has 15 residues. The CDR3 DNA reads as TGTGCCAGCAGTGTCACCGTCTCTGGGGCCAACGTCCTGACTTTC. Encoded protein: CASSVTVSGANVLTF. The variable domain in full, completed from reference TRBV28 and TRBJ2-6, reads DVKVTQSSRYLVKRTGEKVFLECVQDMDHENMFWYRQDPGLGLRLIYFSYDVKMKEKGDIPEGYSVSREKKERFSLILESASTNQTSMYLCASSVTVSGANVLTFGAGSRLTVL.

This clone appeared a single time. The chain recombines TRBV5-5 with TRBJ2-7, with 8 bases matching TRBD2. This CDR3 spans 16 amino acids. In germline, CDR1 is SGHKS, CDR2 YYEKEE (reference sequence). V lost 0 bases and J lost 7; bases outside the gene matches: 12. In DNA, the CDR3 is TGTGCCAGCAGCTTGGGGGCCGGGACTAGTTCTTGGGAGCAGTACTTC. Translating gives CASSLGAGTSSWEQYF.

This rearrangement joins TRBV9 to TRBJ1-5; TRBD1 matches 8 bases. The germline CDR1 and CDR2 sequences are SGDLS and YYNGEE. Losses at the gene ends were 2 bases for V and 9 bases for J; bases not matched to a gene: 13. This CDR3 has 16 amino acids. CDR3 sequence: CASSVASGGVLAPQHF. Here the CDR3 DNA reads TGTGCCAGCAGCGTCGCCTCAGGGGGCGTCTTGGCGCCCCAGCATTTT. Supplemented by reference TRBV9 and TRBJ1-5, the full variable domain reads DSGVTQTPKHLITATGQRVTLRCSPRSGDLSVYWYQQSLDQGLQFLIQYYNGEERAKGNILERFSAQQFPDLHSELNLSSLELGDSALYFCASSVASGGVLAPQHFGDGTRLSIL.

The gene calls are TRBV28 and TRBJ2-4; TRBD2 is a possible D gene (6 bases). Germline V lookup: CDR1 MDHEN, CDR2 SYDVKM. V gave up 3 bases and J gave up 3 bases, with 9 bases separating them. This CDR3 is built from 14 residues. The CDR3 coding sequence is TGTGCCAGCAGTTTGGGGGGAGGCAAAAACATTCAGTACTTC. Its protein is CASSLGGGKNIQYF.

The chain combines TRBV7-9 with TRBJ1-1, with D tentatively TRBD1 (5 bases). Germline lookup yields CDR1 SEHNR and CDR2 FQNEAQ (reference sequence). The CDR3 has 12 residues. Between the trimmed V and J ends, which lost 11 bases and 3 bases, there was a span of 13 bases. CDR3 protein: CAGRGGHTEAFF. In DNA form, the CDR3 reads TGTGCCGGGCGGGGCGGTCACACTGAAGCTTTCTTT.